The 32 T cell receptor beta chains below come from one sample, sequenced in a study of shared T cell receptors in the human thymus. The repertoire was sequenced with immunoSEQ multiplex PCR; TCRdb's copy has only in-frame clones and lacks some. The data contain about 660,000 clones, 85% to 90% of them singletons. This sample also appeared in a second study, on human thymus T cells.

Sequenced: thymocytes. Receptors originate from a boy under two years old with a congenital heart defect.

The CDR3: CASSLFSLAPEFF. CDR3 nucleotides: TGTGCCAGCAGTTTATTTAGCCTAGCCCCGGAGTTCTTC. The chain employs TRBV27 and TRBJ2-1, with D possibly TRBD2 on 5 matching bases. Germline lookup yields CDR1 MNHEY and CDR2 SMNVEV (reference sequence). With 1 base removed from V and 14 bases from J, the gap between germline ends came to 15 bases. CDR3 length equals 13 residues.

This chain connects TRBV4-3 to TRBJ2-7; 9 bases are a match to TRBD2. The CDR3 consists of 16 residues. Germline lookup yields CDR1 LGHNA and CDR2 YSLEER. The ends lost 4 bases at V and 5 bases at J; junction bases unmatched: 12. CDR3 protein: CASSLNTGTSFHEQYF. The CDR3 nucleotides read TGCGCCAGCAGCCTCAATACCGGGACTAGCTTCCACGAGCAGTACTTC.

The V call is TRBV5-6, the J call TRBJ2-3; TRBD2 is a possible D gene (6 bases). Germline CDR1 and CDR2: SGHDT and YYEEEE. The CDR3 sequence is 15 residues long. Trimming took 4 bases from V and 2 from J, leaving 14 bases between them. In DNA, the CDR3 is TGTGCCAGCAGCCAAACCGGACTAAACACAGATACGCAGTATTTT. Translation gives CASSQTGLNTDTQYF.

The sample holds one count of this clone. In nucleotides, the CDR3 is TGTGCCAGCAGCTTGTTGAGGACAGGGCGTTCGGCCAAAAACATTCAGTACTTC. This translates into CASSLLRTGRSAKNIQYF. The V and J genes are TRBV13 and TRBJ2-4; 8 bases fit TRBD1. Germline assignment: CDR1 PRHDT and CDR2 FYEKMQ (reference sequence). J was trimmed by 1 base and V by 3 bases; bases with no gene match: 11. This CDR3 region has 18 residues.

This chain uses TRBV4-3 with TRBJ2-1; 12 nucleotides agree with TRBD2. V was clipped by 4 bases and J by 7 bases; unmatched bases: 8. This CDR3 has 16 residues. Germline lookup yields CDR1 LGHNA and CDR2 YSLEER. The chain's CDR3 is CASSPPPSGRGNEQFF. The CDR3 DNA follows: TGCGCCAGCAGCCCCCCCCCTAGCGGGAGGGGGAATGAGCAGTTCTTC.

The rearrangement links TRBV30 to TRBJ2-3, with TRBD2 matching over 10 bases. The CDR3 is 16 amino acids. The germline gives CDR1 GTSNPN, CDR2 SVGIG (reference sequence). Unmatched junction bases numbered 10, after V lost 4 bases and J lost 3 bases. CDR3 nucleotide sequence: TGTGCCTGGATGCCTGGGCTAGCGGGAGATACAGATACGCAGTATTTT. As protein: CAWMPGLAGDTDTQYF.

V and J are TRBV27 and TRBJ1-1; TRBD1 matches 8 bases. This CDR3 comprises 17 residues. J gave up 1 base and V 5 bases, and 12 bases lay outside the gene matches. Germline V gene data show CDR1 as MNHEY and CDR2 as SMNVEV (reference sequence). CDR3 loop: CASSTHFLTGENTEAFF. The DNA for the CDR3 is TGTGCCAGCAGTACCCACTTCCTGACAGGGGAGAACACTGAAGCTTTCTTT.

The V call is TRBV29-1, the J call TRBJ1-2; 9 bases are shared with TRBD1. In germline, CDR1 is SQVTM, CDR2 ANQGSEA. This CDR3 spans 16 amino acids. With 6 bases clipped from V and 3 bases from J, the junction kept 14 bases outside the gene matches. CDR3 coding DNA: TGCAGCGTCCTAGGGCGTGGGGGACAGGGAGACTATGGCTACACCTTC. Encoded protein: CSVLGRGGQGDYGYTF.

The J gene is TRBJ2-1, the V gene TRBV5-4, with 7 bases matching TRBD2. V lost 4 bases, J lost 1 base, and 11 bases stayed unmatched. The CDR3 runs to 17 residues. The germline CDR1 and CDR2 sequences are SGHNT and YYREEE (reference sequence). CDR3 in DNA: TGTGCCAGCAGCGGCGGGACTTCCGGGAGGTCCTACAATGAGCAGTTCTTC. As protein: CASSGGTSGRSYNEQFF.

The genes are TRBV15 and TRBJ2-3, with TRBD1 matching 9 bases. V dropped 0 bases and J dropped 3; count of bases not matched to a gene: 7. Germline V gene sequence: CDR1 LNHNV, CDR2 YYDKDF (reference sequence). This CDR3 is 17 amino acids long. The CDR3 spells CATSRETYRGPTDTQYF. The CDR3, as DNA: TGTGCCACCAGCAGAGAAACTTACAGGGGGCCAACAGATACGCAGTATTTT.

This clone has only one observation. The genes are TRBV5-1 and TRBJ1-5; D unresolved. In germline, CDR1 is SGHRS, CDR2 YFSETQ. Trimming shortened V by 0 bases and J by 5 bases, and 9 bases separated the two germline ends. This CDR3 contains 14 residues. CDR3 in DNA: TGCGCCAGCAGCTTGGAAGCGGGTCATCAGCCCCAGCATTTT. It encodes CASSLEAGHQPQHF.

The chain joins TRBV4-3 to TRBJ2-5; 7 bases agree with TRBD2. V was clipped by 0 bases and J by 5 bases; unmatched bases: 6. Germline loops: CDR1 LGHNA, CDR2 YSLEER. The CDR3 has 15 amino acids. CDR3 residues: CASSQELQGGETQYF. In DNA form, the CDR3 reads TGCGCCAGCAGCCAAGAGCTGCAGGGAGGGGAGACCCAGTACTTC.

J is TRBJ2-1 and V is TRBV1; no check of the table's D call, TRBD2, against the DNA was made. TRBV1 is a known pseudogene. The CDR3 sequence is 15 residues long. Here the CDR3 reads CTSSQDRSGSDEQFF. In DNA form, the CDR3 reads TGCACCAGCAGCCAAGATCGGAGCGGGAGCGATGAGCAGTTCTTC.

The rearrangement links TRBV15 to TRBJ2-2; D is unclear. Trimming stripped 3 bases from V and 6 bases from J, with 8 bases between. In germline, CDR1 is LNHNV, CDR2 YYDKDF (reference sequence). The CDR3 covers 13 residues. The DNA of the CDR3 is TGTGCCACCAGCAGCGGGTATTCCGGGGAGCTGTTTTTT. Translation gives CATSSGYSGELFF.

The chain couples TRBV5-4 to TRBJ1-1; D is perhaps TRBD1 (6 bases). This CDR3 is 15 amino acids long. Germline assignment: CDR1 SGHNT and CDR2 YYREEE (reference sequence). Trimming removed 0 bases at V and 0 bases at J, with 9 bases between. The CDR3 loop reads CASSLAGHMNTEAFF. The CDR3 nucleotides are TGTGCCAGCAGCTTGGCGGGACACATGAACACTGAAGCTTTCTTT.

This chain links TRBV4-3 with TRBJ2-1, with a possible D match to TRBD1 (5 bases). The CDR3 runs 16 residues. The germline CDR1 and CDR2 sequences are LGHNA and YSLEER. Trimming removed 1 base from V and 3 bases from J, with 13 bases in between. CDR3 DNA: TGCGCCAGCAGCCAAGTTGGGTGGGGCCACTACAATGAGCAGTTCTTC. This codes for CASSQVGWGHYNEQFF.

The J gene is TRBJ2-5, the V gene TRBV7-6, with 8 nucleotides matching TRBD2. V lost 5 bases and J lost 3; bases outside the gene matches: 17. Germline V gene lookup returns CDR1 SGHVS and CDR2 FNYEAQ. The CDR3 contains 18 residues. As DNA, the CDR3 is TGTGCCAGCAGCCCACGACCAGCCCGGGGGCGGGAGGAAGAGACCCAGTACTTC. Encoded protein: CASSPRPARGREEETQYF.

This sequence joins TRBV6-1 and TRBJ1-1; 7 bases map to TRBD1. The CDR3 is 15 amino acids. Unmatched junction bases numbered 7, after V lost 3 bases and J lost 3 bases. CDR1 and CDR2 from the germline V gene are MNHNS and SASEGT. The CDR3 protein is CASSDSHTGDTEAFF. DNA of the CDR3: TGTGCCAGCAGTGATTCCCACACAGGGGACACTGAAGCTTTCTTT.

This clone was seen a few times. J is TRBJ2-7 and V is TRBV7-6, with 9 bases lining up with TRBD1. Looked up from germline, CDR1 is SGHVS and CDR2 is FNYEAQ. V lost 5 bases and J lost 7; bases outside the gene matches: 6. The CDR3 sequence is 13 residues long. The CDR3 DNA reads as TGTGCCAGCAGCCGTCGACAGGGGGATGAGCAGTACTTC. This translates into CASSRRQGDEQYF. Using reference TRBV7-6 and TRBJ2-7 for the parts outside the CDR3, the full variable domain is GAGVSQSPRYKVTKRGQDVALRCDPISGHVSLYWYRQALGQGPEFLTYFNYEAQQDKSGLPNDRFSAERPEGSISTLTIQRTEQRDSAMYRCASSRRQGDEQYFGPGTRLTVT.

This sequence joins TRBV6-1 and TRBJ2-2; TRBD2 matches 12 bases. Germline trimming cut 4 bases from V and 7 bases from J; bases unmatched to any gene: 4. The CDR3 has 15 amino acids. Looked up from germline, CDR1 is MNHNS and CDR2 is SASEGT. The CDR3 loop reads CASSVSTSGSGELFF. In nucleotides, the CDR3 is TGTGCCAGCAGTGTGTCGACTAGCGGGAGCGGGGAGCTGTTTTTT.

This rearrangement joins TRBV6-5 to TRBJ2-5; TRBD2 might be the D (5 bases). V was clipped by 6 bases and J by 5 bases, with 16 bases between them. The CDR3 has 14 amino acids. The germline V gene encodes CDR1 MNHEY and CDR2 SVGAGI. Here the CDR3 reads CASSPEPRVETQYF. CDR3 nucleotide sequence: TGTGCCAGCAGCCCAGAACCGAGGGTGGAGACCCAGTACTTC.

The gene calls are TRBV5-8 and TRBJ2-1, with 14 bases identical to TRBD2. Germline values: CDR1 SGHTS, CDR2 YDEGEE. CDR3 length: 18 residues. The ends lost 4 bases at V and 7 bases at J; junction bases unmatched: 13. The CDR3 bases are TGTGCCAGCAGCACCGGGACTAGCGGGAGAATTCGATGGAATGAGCAGTTCTTC. It codes for CASSTGTSGRIRWNEQFF.

The genes are TRBV7-9 and TRBJ1-3; TRBD1 matches at 8 bases. This CDR3 region has 16 residues. V lost 3 bases and J lost 7; bases outside the gene matches: 11. CDR1 and CDR2 (germline): SEHNR, FQNEAQ (reference sequence). The chain's CDR3 is CASSFQRQGSGNTIYF. The CDR3 DNA sequence: TGTGCCAGCAGCTTCCAACGACAGGGGTCGGGGAACACCATATATTTT.

V gene TRBV13 combines with J gene TRBJ1-4; 7 bases align to TRBD1. Germline loops: CDR1 PRHDT, CDR2 FYEKMQ (reference sequence). The CDR3 is 14 residues long. Trimming at V came to 5 bases and at J to 4 bases, leaving 4 bases not matched to a gene. CDR3 nucleotide sequence: TGTGCCAGCAGCCCCGGGACAGTTAATGAAAAACTGTTTTTT. It yields the protein CASSPGTVNEKLFF.

The CDR3 reads CASSSHRGGYEQYF. The CDR3 nucleotides read TGTGCCAGCAGTTCCCACAGGGGCGGCTACGAGCAGTACTTC. J is TRBJ2-7 and V is TRBV6-5; TRBD1 matches 7 bases. The CDR3 spans 14 residues. Germline assignment: CDR1 MNHEY and CDR2 SVGAGI. J lost 3 bases, V lost 4 bases, and 6 bases had no gene match.

J is TRBJ1-3 and V is TRBV30; 8 bases agree with TRBD1. CDR3 size: 15 residues. J lost 8 bases, V lost 2 bases, and 11 bases had no gene match. CDR1 is GTSNPN and CDR2 is SVGIG in the germline V gene (reference sequence). The CDR3 DNA sequence: TGTGCCTGGAGTCCAGGGGGCAGGGGGGGATACACCATATATTTT. It translates to CAWSPGGRGGYTIYF.

V gene TRBV4-2 combines with J gene TRBJ2-3; 7 bases line up with TRBD2. Germline-derived CDR1 and CDR2 are LGHNA and YNFKEQ. The CDR3 is 16 residues long. The J segment lost 2 bases and the V segment lost 2 bases, leaving 7 bases of the junction unmatched. This CDR3 is CASSQPSGTPTDTQYF. In DNA form, the CDR3 reads TGTGCCAGCAGCCAACCTAGCGGTACTCCCACAGATACGCAGTATTTT.

This sequence joins TRBV5-1 and TRBJ2-1; 8 positions match TRBD2. V shed 4 bases and J 7 bases; nucleotides not matched to a gene: 10. CDR3 length: 15 amino acids. Germline lookup yields CDR1 SGHRS and CDR2 YFSETQ. Here the CDR3 reads CASSQAGEGGNEQFF. CDR3 in DNA: TGCGCCAGCAGCCAAGCGGGAGAGGGAGGGAATGAGCAGTTCTTC.

V is TRBV19 and J is TRBJ2-7; 7 positions match TRBD2. Trimming cost V 6 bases and J 2 bases; bases outside gene matches: 16. This CDR3 spans 17 amino acids. CDR1 and CDR2 (germline): LNHDA, SQIVND (reference sequence). The CDR3 bases are TGTGCCAGTAGCACCAAAACTAGCGTCGACCTCACCTACGAGCAGTACTTC. This codes for CASSTKTSVDLTYEQYF.

The V gene is TRBV11-3, the J gene TRBJ2-3, with D perhaps matching TRBD2 (6 bases). Germline CDR1 SGHNT, CDR2 YENEEA. The V and J ends lost 4 bases and 6 bases respectively, with 20 bases between them. The CDR3 has 16 residues. The chain's CDR3 is CASSSGTGRDWDTQYF. The CDR3 DNA is TGTGCCAGCAGCTCGGGAACGGGGCGGGATTGGGATACGCAGTATTTT.

The rearrangement uses TRBV5-1 and TRBJ2-1; no firm D call. V was trimmed by 3 bases and J by 8 bases, leaving 15 bases between them. The CDR3 has 14 residues. Germline V gives CDR1 SGHRS, CDR2 YFSETQ. The CDR3 spells CASSSSPHEDEQFF. The DNA for the CDR3 is TGCGCCAGCAGCTCCTCCCCCCACGAGGATGAGCAGTTCTTC. Complete variable domain (other parts from reference TRBV5-1 and TRBJ2-1): KAGVTQTPRYLIKTRGQQVTLSCSPISGHRSVSWYQQTPGQGLQFLFEYFSETQRNKGNFPGRFSGRQFSNSRSEMNVSTLELGDSALYLCASSSSPHEDEQFFGPGTRLTVL.

In this sample, this clone turned up a few times. The chain has TRBV28 and TRBJ1-2; 10 nucleotides match TRBD1. Trimming removed 8 bases from V and 6 bases from J; junction bases left unmatched: 6. The CDR3 contains 13 residues. Germline CDR1 reads MDHEN; CDR2 reads SYDVKM. DNA of the CDR3: TGTGCCAGCTTCGACAGGGGGCCGGATGGCTACACCTTC. Protein sequence: CASFDRGPDGYTF.